This T cell receptor beta chain was captured in a study of T cell responses to AZD1222 COVID-19 vaccine. V shed 0 bases and J shed 5 bases, with 15 bases lying between them. The CDR3 runs 15 residues. Germline CDR1 and CDR2: SGHRS and YFSETQ. TCRdb keeps only in-frame clones here, not all; method: immunoSEQ multiplex PCR. The top ten clones hold approximately 4.4% of a sample with 150,000 or so clones, approximately 89% of them seen once. This receptor was identified in an adult in good health. The chain employs TRBV5-1 and TRBJ2-7; D unclear. The source material was peripheral blood, sampled on day 0 of AZD1222 vaccination. CDR3 residues: CASSLEPSLTNEQYF. The DNA for the CDR3 is TGCGCCAGCAGCTTGGAGCCCAGCCTGACCAACGAGCAGTACTTC.